These 23 T cell receptor beta chains were all obtained from the same sample, sequenced in a study of CXCR3-negative and CXCR3-positive naive CD8 T cells. Broader study findings: The TRB CDR3s that CXCR3-positive naive cells carried were more hydrophobic than those of CXCR3-negative naive cells.

No antigen is known for these receptors. cDNA libraries for TRB were generated by 5' RACE incorporating UMI labels. Using the 5' RACE reads, TCRdb records one entry per CDR3 protein without DNA. In all, the sample yields 65,000 to 90,000 distinct CDR3 sequences. The sequenced sample consisted of naive CXCR3+ CD8+ T cells from blood. Sample subset: CD45RO-CCR7+CD27+CD95- naive CD8+ T cells expressing CXCR3 (TNR3+). Source of these receptors: a human donor in good health. Some clones in this sample may be carry-over from other donors' samples.

The genes are TRBV7-6 and TRBJ2-1. The CDR3 covers 15 residues. CDR1 SGHVS and CDR2 FNYEAQ come from the germline V gene. This CDR3 reads CASSYGSAAYNEQFF.

J is TRBJ1-1 and V is TRBV12-3 or TRBV12-4; the TRBD1 assignment by TCRdb is unverifiable without DNA. The CDR3 covers 14 residues. The CDR3 sequence: CASSSPTGSTEAFF.

The chain couples TRBV7-6 to TRBJ2-1; the D gene TCRdb calls, TRBD2, cannot be checked with no DNA. The CDR3 totals 13 residues. Germline lookup yields CDR1 SGHVS and CDR2 FNYEAQ. Here the CDR3 reads CASSPGVAVEQFF.

The chain links TRBV6-5 to TRBJ2-2; TCRdb's D gene call, TRBD2, goes unchecked for lack of DNA. Germline V gives CDR1 MNHEY, CDR2 SVGAGI. CDR3 size: 15 residues. CDR3 residues: CASGWLAGATGELFF.

J is TRBJ2-5 and V is TRBV12-3 or TRBV12-4. This CDR3 has 11 amino acids. CDR3 residues: CASVVEGTQYF.

The chain recombines TRBV20-1 with TRBJ2-2; TCRdb proposes TRBD2, but this gene call is untestable without DNA. The CDR3 loop spans 14 amino acids. Germline-derived CDR1 and CDR2 are DFQATT and SNEGSKA (reference sequence). The chain's CDR3 is CSAKRTANTGELFF.

The chain combines TRBV7-9 with TRBJ1-1; checking the TCRdb D call of TRBD1 is not possible without DNA. Germline V CDR1 and CDR2: SEHNR, FQNEAQ (reference sequence). This CDR3 has 14 residues. CDR3: CASSLSGTDTEAFF.

V gene TRBV4-2 combines with J gene TRBJ1-4; the TCRdb call, TRBD1, lacks DNA for checking. Germline CDR1 LGHNA, CDR2 YNFKEQ. This CDR3 is 11 amino acids long. The CDR3 is CATRTGEKLFF.

This sequence joins TRBV7-2 and TRBJ2-7. The germline V gene has CDR1 SGHTA and CDR2 FQGNSA. CDR3 length: 15 residues. The chain's CDR3 is CASSLWVGTSYEQYF.

The chain is built from TRBV6-2 or TRBV6-3 and TRBJ2-1. Germline V lookup: CDR1 MNHEY, CDR2 SVGEGT. The CDR3 has 13 residues. The CDR3: CASGSTTHNEQFF.

The CDR3: CASSSTPGLNTEAFF. The chain carries TRBV27 and TRBJ1-1; the D call of TRBD1 rests on TCRdb alone, since no DNA is present to check it. This CDR3 is built from 15 residues. CDR1 is MNHEY and CDR2 is SMNVEV in the germline V gene (reference sequence).

V usage is TRBV5-1 and J usage is TRBJ2-1; the D gene TCRdb calls, TRBD2, cannot be checked with no DNA. This CDR3 is built from 19 residues. Germline V gene lookup returns CDR1 SGHRS and CDR2 YFSETQ. The CDR3 loop is CASSLVASGGSSTYNEQFF.

The chain is built from TRBV12-3 or TRBV12-4 and TRBJ1-2. This CDR3 is built from 14 residues. CDR3 residues: CASSETTPNYGYTF.

The chain has TRBV5-1 and TRBJ1-2. The CDR3 length is 12 residues. CDR1 SGHRS and CDR2 YFSETQ come from the germline V gene. The CDR3 sequence: CASSYSGDGYTF.

The chain uses TRBV6-8 and TRBJ2-1; TCRdb's D call, TRBD1, is unchecked because there is no DNA. This CDR3 has 15 amino acids. Germline V CDR1 and CDR2: MNHGY, SAAAGT. The CDR3 sequence: CASIYACPTYNEQFF.

CDR3 amino acids: CATSRDHYEQYF. This chain links TRBV15 with TRBJ2-7. CDR1 LNHNV and CDR2 YYDKDF come from the germline V gene (reference sequence). The CDR3 length is 12 residues.

The chain combines TRBV3-1 with TRBJ2-7; the TRBD2 assignment by TCRdb is unverifiable without DNA. The CDR3 covers 16 residues. Germline CDR1 reads LGHDT; CDR2 reads YNNKEL (reference sequence). CDR3 protein: CASSHFTSGRASEQYF.

V is TRBV12-3 or TRBV12-4 and J is TRBJ2-2; TCRdb's assignment of TRBD1 cannot be checked, as there is no DNA. CDR3 length: 15 amino acids. CDR3 region: CASSLPDREPGELFF.

The chain employs TRBV12-3 or TRBV12-4 and TRBJ2-6; TCRdb lists TRBD1, though no DNA is available to test this call. The CDR3 runs 16 residues. The CDR3 sequence: CASSPGQGAGANVLTF.

The chain is built from TRBV29-1 and TRBJ2-7; TCRdb indicates TRBD1, and absent DNA this call remains unverified. Germline CDR1 and CDR2: SQVTM and ANQGSEA. The CDR3 extends over 13 amino acids. CDR3 in amino acids: CSVSQGPTYEQYF.

The V and J genes are TRBV6-2 or TRBV6-3 and TRBJ2-1. The V gene's germline CDR1 is MNHEY and CDR2 SVGEGT. There are 14 residues in the CDR3. The CDR3 loop reads CASRKEATYNEQFF.

V usage is TRBV18 and J usage is TRBJ2-5. Looked up from germline, CDR1 is KGHSH and CDR2 is LQKENI. This CDR3 spans 12 amino acids. CDR3 loop: CASSTSEETQYF.

The rearrangement uses TRBV11-2 and TRBJ2-7. The V gene's germline CDR1 is SGHAT and CDR2 FQNNGV. The CDR3 consists of 14 residues. CDR3 residues: CASSLIYSSYEQYF.